A single sample is the source of the 26 T cell receptor beta chains below, sequenced in a study of response to subunit inactivated influenza vaccine. TCRdb called the RT-PCR reads again in MiXCR, with one record for every CDR3 protein. The table includes about 520,000 distinct CDR3 sequences, about 25% detected once. Sample: CD4+ T cells sorted from PBMCs, taken more than 4 days after vaccination. All receptors come from a man between 50 and 59 years old who received an inactivated influenza vaccine.

The CDR3 DNA is TGCAGTGCTCGAAGACTAGCGGGAGATGTGGGCGGGGAGCTGTTTTTT. This translates into CSARRLAGDVGGELFF. The chain combines TRBV20-1 with TRBJ2-2, with 12 bases matching TRBD2. V shed 5 bases, J shed 7 bases, and the junction held 11 bases outside the gene matches. The CDR3 is 16 amino acids. In germline, CDR1 is DFQATT, CDR2 SNEGSKA (reference sequence).

This clonotype has only a few counts. V usage is TRBV28 and J usage is TRBJ2-7; 9 bases map to TRBD1. The germline V gene encodes CDR1 MDHEN and CDR2 SYDVKM. The trim removed 6 bases at V and 5 bases at J, leaving 11 bases unmatched. The CDR3 extends over 15 amino acids. The CDR3 DNA reads TGTGCCAGCAGGACCGGGACAGGGTTGTTCCACGAGCAGTACTTC. Residues: CASRTGTGLFHEQYF.

The chain has TRBV29-1 and TRBJ2-3; D gene uncertain. The V end lost 7 bases, the J end lost 3 bases, and 14 bases lay between the germline ends. The length of the CDR3 is 13 residues. Germline CDR1 SQVTM, CDR2 ANQGSEA. This CDR3 is CSGQRSWTDTQYF. DNA of the CDR3: TGCAGCGGCCAACGTAGTTGGACAGATACGCAGTATTTT.

Note on this clonotype: One junction end disagrees with the germline gene, perhaps due to a read error. The rearrangement joins TRBV5-1 to TRBJ2-7, with 8 bases aligning to TRBD1. The CDR3 has 16 residues. Germline V gives CDR1 SGHRS, CDR2 YFSETQ. This CDR3 is CASSLDTGGSSCEQYF. The CDR3 DNA follows: TGCGCCAGCAGCTTGGACACAGGGGGTTCGTCCTGCGAGCAGTACTTC.

The chain combines TRBV10-2 with TRBJ1-1; unclear D gene. Trimming pared 5 bases from V and 5 bases from J, leaving 15 bases between. The CDR3 runs 14 residues. Germline V gene data show CDR1 as WSHSY and CDR2 as SAAADI. Here the CDR3 DNA reads TGCGCCAGCAGTTCTAACGGCTTGAGGACTGAAGCTTTCTTT. Translating gives CASSSNGLRTEAFF.

This clonotype was counted between two and nine times. The V and J genes are TRBV5-1 and TRBJ2-3; D possibly corresponds to TRBD2 (7 bases). The CDR3 is 17 amino acids. V lost 3 bases, J lost 2 bases, and 19 bases lay in between. Germline loops: CDR1 SGHRS, CDR2 YFSETQ. The CDR3 spells CASSSGGLAASTDTQYF. CDR3 coding DNA: TGCGCCAGCAGCTCTGGGGGGCTAGCGGCTTCCACAGATACGCAGTATTTT.

The chain joins TRBV3-1 to TRBJ1-1, with no clear D. V lost 8 bases and J lost 3, with 4 bases in between. CDR1 is LGHDT and CDR2 is YNNKEL in the germline V gene (reference sequence). The CDR3 loop spans 10 amino acids. The CDR3 sequence: CASGDTEAFF. The DNA of the CDR3 is TGTGCCAGCGGGGACACTGAAGCTTTCTTT.

This clonotype has just a few counts. The chain combines TRBV5-1 with TRBJ2-5; no clear D gene. CDR3 length: 15 amino acids. V dropped 1 base and J dropped 4 bases, with 14 bases sitting between them. Germline CDR1 is SGHRS and CDR2 is YFSETQ. This chain's CDR3 is CASSLQSTTRETQYF. For the CDR3, the DNA is TGCGCCAGCAGCTTGCAGAGTACGACCCGAGAGACCCAGTACTTC.

There are a few counts of this clonotype. The gene calls are TRBV20-1 and TRBJ2-3, with D perhaps assigned TRBD1 or TRBD2 (5 bases each). The CDR3 totals 15 residues. Germline lookup yields CDR1 DFQATT and CDR2 SNEGSKA (reference sequence). Between the trimmed V and J ends, which lost 0 bases and 4 bases, there was a span of 14 bases. CDR3 DNA: TGCAGTGCTAGAGATCGTGTGAGGGGCGCAGATACGCAGTATTTT. Translating it yields CSARDRVRGADTQYF.

This clonotype was detected once. The chain uses TRBV10-2 and TRBJ1-6; 7 bases agree with TRBD1. Germline V lookup: CDR1 WSHSY, CDR2 SAAADI. The V gene end was trimmed by 6 bases and the J gene end by 2 bases; junction bases not matched to a gene: 7. This CDR3 contains 16 residues. The CDR3 spells CASRETGTPYNSPLHF. The CDR3 region has the DNA TGCGCCAGCAGGGAGACAGGGACCCCCTATAATTCACCCCTCCACTTT.

CDR3: CASSYGARYEQYF. In nucleotides, the CDR3 is TGTGCCAGCAGCTATGGGGCGCGGTACGAGCAGTACTTC. The rearrangement links TRBV7-8 to TRBJ2-7; tentative D call: TRBD1 (5 bases). This CDR3 contains 13 residues. The V gene lost 4 bases and the J gene lost 4 bases, with 11 bases spanning the gap. Germline CDR1 SGHVS, CDR2 FQNEAQ. Using reference TRBV7-8 and TRBJ2-7 for the parts outside the CDR3, the full variable domain is GAGVSQSPRYKVAKRGQDVALRCDPISGHVSLFWYQQALGQGPEFLTYFQNEAQLDKSGLPSDRFFAERPEGSVSTLKIQRTQQEDSAVYLCASSYGARYEQYFGPGTRLTVT.

V usage is TRBV12-3 or TRBV12-4 and J usage is TRBJ2-3; 7 bases agree with TRBD2. V lost 5 bases and J lost 6; bases outside the gene matches: 17. The CDR3 covers 17 residues. The CDR3 sequence: CASSLRPGLPTADTQYF. The CDR3 region has the DNA TGTGCCAGCAGTCTCAGGCCGGGACTACCCACAGCCGATACGCAGTATTTT.

This clonotype was recorded many times. The chain employs TRBV12-3 or TRBV12-4 and TRBJ2-7; D is ambiguous. Trimming removed 6 bases from V and 0 bases from J, with 12 bases in between. This CDR3 spans 14 amino acids. The CDR3 loop is CASSKTGFSYEQYF. The CDR3 DNA is TGTGCCAGCAGCAAAACGGGCTTCTCCTACGAGCAGTACTTC.

The rearrangement joins TRBV12-3 or TRBV12-4 to TRBJ2-2; 12 nucleotides agree with TRBD2. This CDR3 has 15 amino acids. J gave up 5 bases and V 5 bases, and 3 bases lay outside the gene matches. CDR3 loop: CASSTGLAGTGELFF. The DNA of the CDR3 is TGTGCCAGCAGTACCGGACTAGCGGGGACCGGGGAGCTGTTTTTT.

This clonotype was seen only a few times. This rearrangement joins TRBV24-1 to TRBJ2-3; D remains ambiguous. V was shortened by 9 bases and J by 1 base, with 10 bases between the two germline ends. Germline V CDR1 and CDR2: KGHDR, SFDVKD. The CDR3 has 13 amino acids. CDR3 amino acids: CATSRSGTDTQYF. The CDR3 nucleotides read TGTGCCACCTCGAGGTCGGGCACAGATACGCAGTATTTT.

This clonotype was counted many times. The chain is built from TRBV29-1 and TRBJ1-1; unclear D gene. This CDR3 is 12 amino acids long. Per germline, CDR1 SQVTM and CDR2 ANQGSEA. Trimming left V 2 bases short and J 1 base short, with 5 bases between. CDR3 in DNA: TGCAGCGTTGAAACGGGGAACACTGAAGCTTTCTTT. This gives the protein CSVETGNTEAFF. Using reference TRBV29-1 and TRBJ1-1 for the parts outside the CDR3, the full variable domain is SAVISQKPSRDICQRGTSLTIQCQVDSQVTMMFWYRQQPGQSLTLIATANQGSEATYESGFVIDKFPISRPNLTFSTLTVSNMSPEDSSIYLCSVETGNTEAFFGQGTRLTVV.

V gene TRBV5-5 combines with J gene TRBJ2-2, with 7 nucleotides matching TRBD1. Germline lookup yields CDR1 SGHKS and CDR2 YYEKEE (reference sequence). With 1 base clipped from V and 0 bases from J, the junction kept 3 bases outside the gene matches. This CDR3 spans 16 amino acids. CDR3 sequence (DNA): TGTGCCAGCAGCTTGAGGACAGGTTCGAACACCGGGGAGCTGTTTTTT. Protein sequence: CASSLRTGSNTGELFF.

This clonotype was detected only a few times. This rearrangement joins TRBV7-2 to TRBJ2-3; the match to TRBD2 covers 8 bases. The CDR3 is 14 amino acids. After removal of 5 bases from V and 1 base from J, the junction contained 2 bases not matched to a gene. Germline values: CDR1 SGHTA, CDR2 FQGNSA. CDR3 in amino acids: CASSREGGTDTQYF. CDR3 DNA: TGTGCCAGCAGCCGGGAGGGGGGCACAGATACGCAGTATTTT. Based on the CDR3 plus reference TRBV7-2 and TRBJ2-3, the full variable domain is GAGVSQSPSNKVTEKGKDVELRCDPISGHTALYWYRQSLGQGLEFLIYFQGNSAPDKSGLPSDRFSAERTGGSVSTLTIQRTQQEDSAVYLCASSREGGTDTQYFGPGTRLTVL.

This chain connects TRBV6-2 or TRBV6-3 to TRBJ2-5; 10 bases are a match to TRBD2. This CDR3 has 17 amino acids. J was trimmed by 2 bases and V by 2 bases; bases with no gene match: 8. Per the germline V gene, CDR1 is MNHEY and CDR2 is SVGEGT. CDR3: CASSYLISGRTQETQYF. The CDR3 DNA reads TGTGCCAGCAGTTACCTGATTAGCGGGAGGACTCAAGAGACCCAGTACTTC.

This clonotype was picked up a small number of times. The chain has TRBV18 and TRBJ2-7; 8 bases map to TRBD2. Germline V gene sequence: CDR1 KGHSH, CDR2 LQKENI. Trimming took 0 bases from V and 5 from J; bases not matched to a gene: 3. The CDR3 runs 14 residues. The CDR3, as DNA: TGTGCCAGCTCACCACCGGGACTAGGGGACGAGCAGTACTTC. It yields the protein CASSPPGLGDEQYF.

This rearrangement joins TRBV20-1 to TRBJ2-2; D is uncertain. Trimming stripped 1 base from V and 1 base from J, with 10 bases between. Germline V CDR1 and CDR2: DFQATT, SNEGSKA (reference sequence). CDR3 length: 15 amino acids. The CDR3 DNA follows: TGCAGTGCTAGAGCCGGAAACTTGAACACCGGGGAGCTGTTTTTT. Protein: CSARAGNLNTGELFF.

Of note for this clonotype: The junction departs from germline at one end; a sequencing error may be responsible. The chain's CDR3 is CASSFETGMSTATQYF. The CDR3 coding sequence is TGTGCCAGCTCCTTCGAAACGGGAATGAGCACAGCTACGCAGTATTTT. This rearrangement joins TRBV5-4 to TRBJ2-3, with D possibly being TRBD2 (5 bases). Looked up from germline, CDR1 is SGHNT and CDR2 is YYREEE (reference sequence). The CDR3 totals 16 residues.

The chain uses TRBV5-1 and TRBJ2-7; weak D call: TRBD2 (5 bases). CDR3 length: 13 residues. Trimming took 4 bases from V and 6 from J, leaving 14 bases between them. The V gene's germline CDR1 is SGHRS and CDR2 YFSETQ. For the CDR3, the DNA is TGCGCCAGCAGCCCTTCGGGGATTGGCGAGCAGTACTTC. Translation gives CASSPSGIGEQYF.

This clonotype turned up a few times. This chain uses TRBV5-1 with TRBJ2-7; a possible D gene is TRBD1 (6 bases). Germline CDR1 SGHRS, CDR2 YFSETQ. Between the trimmed V and J ends, which lost 2 bases and 10 bases, there was a span of 13 bases. This CDR3 is 12 amino acids long. The CDR3 is CASSFDRSGQYF. In nucleotides, the CDR3 is TGCGCCAGCAGCTTTGACAGGTCCGGACAGTACTTC.

Points on this clonotype: The conserved phenylalanine or tryptophan normally closing the CDR3 is absent here, so this likely arose from a read error. The chain employs TRBV4-2 and TRBJ1-1; D is perhaps TRBD1 (5 bases). Germline V gene data show CDR1 as LGHNA and CDR2 as YNFKEQ. CDR3 length: 15 amino acids. V was shortened by 0 bases and J by 8 bases, with 16 bases between the two germline ends. As DNA, the CDR3 is TGTGCCAGCAGCCAAGAGGTACGAAGGGGTACAGAAGCTTTCCTT. Protein: CASSQEVRRGTEAFL.

This sequence joins TRBV12-3 or TRBV12-4 and TRBJ2-5; 8 positions match TRBD1. CDR3 length: 13 amino acids. The junction had 5 bases not matched to a gene; V was cut back by 7 bases and J by 4 bases. The CDR3 protein is CASNPTGVETQYF. The CDR3 DNA sequence: TGTGCCAGCAACCCGACAGGGGTAGAGACCCAGTACTTC.